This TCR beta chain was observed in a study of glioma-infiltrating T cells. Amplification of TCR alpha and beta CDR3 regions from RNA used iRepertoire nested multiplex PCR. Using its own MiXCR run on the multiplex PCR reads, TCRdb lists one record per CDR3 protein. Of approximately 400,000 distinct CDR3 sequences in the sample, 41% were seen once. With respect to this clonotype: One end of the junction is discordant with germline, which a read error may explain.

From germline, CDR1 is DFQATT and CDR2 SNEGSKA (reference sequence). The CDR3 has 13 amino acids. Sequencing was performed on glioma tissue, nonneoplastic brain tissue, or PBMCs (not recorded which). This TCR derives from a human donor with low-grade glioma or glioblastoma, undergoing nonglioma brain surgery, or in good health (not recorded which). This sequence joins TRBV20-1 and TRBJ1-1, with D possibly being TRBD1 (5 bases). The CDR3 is CSARVQGVTEAFF. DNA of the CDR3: TGCAGTGCTAGAGTCCAAGGGGTAACTGAAGCCTTCTTT.